Presented here are 22 T cell receptor beta chains from one specimen sequenced in a study of cytomegalovirus exposure and HLA in healthy donors. Primers: 60 Vbeta forward and 13 Jbeta reverse. TCRdb keeps only in-frame clones here, not all; method: immunoSEQ multiplex PCR. Of 100,000 to 150,000 clones in the sample, 82% were seen once. Material for sequencing was PBMCs. These receptors were obtained from a boy aged 2-9 years in good health and CMV-seronegative.

This chain links TRBV18 with TRBJ2-1; 9 nucleotides match TRBD1. Per germline, CDR1 KGHSH and CDR2 LQKENI. With V trimmed by 2 bases and J by 8 bases, 7 bases remained unmatched. This CDR3 spans 15 amino acids. DNA for the CDR3: TGTGCCAGCTCACCAGACAGGGGGGAATCAGATGAGCAGTTCTTC. Encoded protein: CASSPDRGESDEQFF.

The chain is built from TRBV6-4 and TRBJ2-7; D gene uncertain. This CDR3 contains 15 residues. V shed 3 bases and J shed 4 bases, with 16 bases lying between them. Germline V gene data show CDR1 as MRHNA and CDR2 as SNTAGT. The CDR3 region is CASSEMRKTPYEQYV. The CDR3 DNA sequence: TGTGCCAGCAGTGAGATGCGGAAGACCCCTTACGAGCAGTACGTC.

The rearrangement links TRBV7-9 to TRBJ2-7; 10 bases align to TRBD1. J was trimmed by 2 bases and V by 6 bases; bases with no gene match: 13. Germline CDR1 reads SEHNR; CDR2 reads FQNEAQ (reference sequence). The CDR3 contains 17 residues. CDR3 DNA sequence: TGTGCCAGCAGTCCGGCCTCCGGGACAGGGGCACCCTACGAGCAGTACTTC. This translates into CASSPASGTGAPYEQYF.

This clone was seen a handful of times. The rearrangement uses TRBV4-2 and TRBJ2-1; 8 positions match TRBD2. There are 16 residues in the CDR3. The germline gives CDR1 LGHNA, CDR2 YNFKEQ. The V and J ends lost 1 base and 4 bases, in that order; junction bases with no gene match: 6. The CDR3 reads CASSQAGLESYNEQFF. The CDR3 DNA reads TGTGCCAGCAGCCAAGCGGGACTAGAGTCATACAATGAGCAGTTCTTC.

The chain couples TRBV5-1 to TRBJ2-5; TRBD2 agrees at 13 bases. This CDR3 spans 16 amino acids. V shed 4 bases, J shed 3 bases, and the junction held 6 bases outside the gene matches. The germline V gene encodes CDR1 SGHRS and CDR2 YFSETQ. The CDR3 spells CASSLGLAGVEETQYF. The CDR3 DNA reads TGCGCCAGCAGCCTCGGACTAGCGGGAGTTGAAGAGACCCAGTACTTC.

This chain connects TRBV6-1 to TRBJ2-3; perhaps TRBD2 as D (5 bases). CDR1 is MNHNS, CDR2 SASEGT, per germline. This CDR3 has 18 residues. V was clipped by 0 bases and J by 3 bases, with 19 bases between them. The CDR3, as DNA: TGTGCCAGCAGTGAAGCGCGGGTCCCTCTTAAAAAGACAGATACGCAGTATTTT. This codes for CASSEARVPLKKTDTQYF.

The chain has TRBV6-5 and TRBJ2-1; D call uncertain. Deletions cut 0 bases from V and 7 bases from J, with 16 bases between. CDR1 and CDR2 from the germline V gene are MNHEY and SVGAGI. CDR3 length: 16 amino acids. DNA of the CDR3: TGTGCCAGCAGTTACTCGATCCAGACCCAGGTGAATGAGCAGTTCTTC. Residues: CASSYSIQTQVNEQFF.

This rearrangement joins TRBV5-6 to TRBJ2-5; maybe TRBD1 (6 bases). Germline V gives CDR1 SGHDT, CDR2 YYEEEE. The CDR3 consists of 15 residues. The germline V and J ends were trimmed by 0 bases and 5 bases, with 14 bases remaining between them. CDR3 sequence: CASSLEGELLETQYF. CDR3 bases: TGTGCCAGCAGCTTGGAGGGGGAGTTATTGGAGACCCAGTACTTC.

The chain joins TRBV27 to TRBJ2-3, with D possibly TRBD2 on 6 matching bases. There are 15 residues in the CDR3. Trimming took 6 bases from V and 5 from J, leaving 18 bases between them. Looked up from germline, CDR1 is MNHEY and CDR2 is SMNVEV (reference sequence). CDR3 DNA sequence: TGTGCCAGCAGCACAAACCGGGAGAAGAAAGATACGCAGTATTTT. Protein: CASSTNREKKDTQYF.

The gene calls are TRBV4-2 and TRBJ1-2; a weak D match, TRBD1 (6 bases). The CDR3 totals 15 residues. Germline loops: CDR1 LGHNA, CDR2 YNFKEQ. V was shortened by 0 bases and J by 6 bases, with 14 bases between the two germline ends. Written as DNA, the CDR3 is TGTGCCAGCAGCCAAGAGGAAGGGGGTGGGCATGGCTACACCTTC. It yields the protein CASSQEEGGGHGYTF.

This chain links TRBV19 with TRBJ2-3; D not resolved. V lost 8 bases and J lost 3, with 12 bases in between. CDR1 LNHDA and CDR2 SQIVND come from the germline V gene (reference sequence). The CDR3 extends over 13 amino acids. The CDR3 region has the DNA TGTGCCAGTCGTGAGAGAGGAACAGATACGCAGTATTTT. The encoded protein is CASRERGTDTQYF.

This clone was detected only once. This rearrangement joins TRBV2 to TRBJ2-7; 8 bases are shared with TRBD2. CDR3 length equals 12 residues. Germline V gene data show CDR1 as SNHLY and CDR2 as FYNNEI. The V and J ends lost 8 bases and 4 bases, in that order; junction bases with no gene match: 4. CDR3 sequence reads: CASGQRGYEQYF. CDR3 nucleotides: TGTGCCAGCGGGCAGCGGGGGTACGAGCAGTACTTC.

The CDR3 DNA follows: TGCGCCAGCAGCTTGGGGGACTACTCAGATACGCAGTATTTT. Translating gives CASSLGDYSDTQYF. The chain employs TRBV5-1 and TRBJ2-3, with 7 bases matching TRBD2. J was trimmed by 4 bases and V by 0 bases; bases with no gene match: 2. Germline CDR1 is SGHRS and CDR2 is YFSETQ. CDR3 length equals 14 residues.

This chain uses TRBV7-3 with TRBJ1-1; a possible D gene is TRBD1 (6 bases). The V end was cut by 3 bases, the J end by 6 bases, with 11 bases between. Germline loops: CDR1 SGHTA, CDR2 FQGTGA. CDR3 size: 13 residues. The CDR3 reads CASSFTGLSEAFF. In DNA form, the CDR3 reads TGTGCCAGCAGCTTTACAGGGTTGTCTGAAGCTTTCTTT.

The J gene is TRBJ1-2, the V gene TRBV15, with D possibly being TRBD1 (6 bases). V lost 8 bases, J lost 4 bases, and 17 bases lay in between. Looked up from germline, CDR1 is LNHNV and CDR2 is YYDKDF (reference sequence). The CDR3 is made up of 14 amino acids. The CDR3 bases are TGTGCCACCGCCCCAAAAGGGGGGGTCTATGGCTACACCTTC. Its translation: CATAPKGGVYGYTF.

The CDR3 sequence is CASSAEAEHEQFF. In DNA, the CDR3 is TGTGCCAGCAGTGCGGAGGCGGAACATGAGCAGTTCTTC. V is TRBV6-4 and J is TRBJ2-1, with D tentatively TRBD2 (5 bases). V was trimmed by 4 bases and J by 8 bases, leaving 12 bases between them. Looked up from germline, CDR1 is MRHNA and CDR2 is SNTAGT. The CDR3 has 13 residues.

The J gene is TRBJ1-2, the V gene TRBV11-1; weak D call: TRBD1 (5 bases). In germline, CDR1 is SGHAT, CDR2 FQDESV (reference sequence). The CDR3 covers 15 residues. V shed 3 bases and J shed 6 bases, with 17 bases lying between them. CDR3 bases: TGTGCCAGCAGCTTTTCCCCCGGGACTGGGGATGGCTACACCTTC. It is translated as CASSFSPGTGDGYTF.

The chain couples TRBV30 to TRBJ1-5; D gene uncertain. Germline CDR1 reads GTSNPN; CDR2 reads SVGIG (reference sequence). V dropped 2 bases and J dropped 0 bases, with 8 bases sitting between them. This CDR3 has 14 residues. The CDR3 reads CAWSIAGSNQPQHF. CDR3 coding DNA: TGTGCCTGGAGTATCGCAGGTAGCAATCAGCCCCAGCATTTT.

There are a few counts of this clone. V and J are TRBV30 and TRBJ2-5; 7 nucleotides align to TRBD1. The junction had 4 bases not matched to a gene; V was cut back by 4 bases and J by 2 bases. CDR1 and CDR2 from the germline V gene are GTSNPN and SVGIG (reference sequence). CDR3 length: 13 amino acids. This CDR3 reads CAWMAGGQETQYF. For the CDR3, the DNA is TGTGCCTGGATGGCAGGGGGACAAGAGACCCAGTACTTC. Looking up the rest from reference TRBV30 and TRBJ2-5 gives the full variable domain: SQTIHQWPATLVQPVGSPLSLECTVEGTSNPNLYWYRQAAGRGLQLLFYSVGIGQISSEVPQNLSASRPQDRQFILSSKKLLLSDSGFYLCAWMAGGQETQYFGPGTRLLVL.

The J gene is TRBJ2-1, the V gene TRBV7-2; 10 bases are a match to TRBD2. Germline loops: CDR1 SGHTA, CDR2 FQGNSA. This CDR3 is built from 19 residues. With V trimmed by 2 bases and J by 2 bases, 12 bases remained unmatched. The CDR3 here is CASSLLTAGGLSTYNEQFF. CDR3 DNA: TGTGCCAGCAGCTTACTGACAGCGGGGGGGCTGAGTACCTACAATGAGCAGTTCTTC.

The rearrangement links TRBV30 to TRBJ1-3; 7 bases agree with TRBD1. Germline V lookup: CDR1 GTSNPN, CDR2 SVGIG (reference sequence). The length of the CDR3 is 14 residues. Trimming removed 5 bases from V and 1 base from J; junction bases left unmatched: 5. The CDR3 bases are TGTGCCTGGTCGCGGGACAGTTCTGGAAACACCATATATTTT. Translating gives CAWSRDSSGNTIYF.

About this clone itself: Mismatch with germline at one junction end may stem from a read error. The chain carries TRBV7-2 and TRBJ1-1; no clear D. CDR1 and CDR2 from the germline V gene are SGHTA and FQGNSA. The CDR3 consists of 15 residues. CDR3 coding DNA: TGTGCCAGCAGCTTAGCGGGCAGGTTGAACACTGAAGCTTCCTTT. Translating gives CASSLAGRLNTEASF.